This T cell receptor (beta chain) derives from a study of human CD8 memory T cell subsets. Whole-study findings and limits: Estimates computed with Chao1 suggested greater diversity in stem-like memory T cells than in precursor exhausted T cells.

A note on this clonotype: Antigen: not known.

CDR3 length: 13 residues. Germline lookup yields CDR1 SEHNR and CDR2 FQNEAQ (reference sequence). It was by negative magnetic separation that total CD8+ T cells were enriched. RNA originated from duplicate vials containing over 120,000 sorted CD8+ T cells per subset. It was UMI-labeled 5' RACE by which the TCR beta libraries were made. TCRdb re-called the 5' RACE reads, yielding one record per CDR3 amino acid sequence without DNA. The table for this sample gives under 20,000 distinct CDR3 sequences. The chain is built from TRBV7-9 and TRBJ1-1; TCRdb lists TRBD1, though no DNA is available to test this call. Sequences were obtained from CD8+ T cells from PBMCs. This TCR derives from a human donor in good health. The CDR3 spells CASSHRGVDEAFF.